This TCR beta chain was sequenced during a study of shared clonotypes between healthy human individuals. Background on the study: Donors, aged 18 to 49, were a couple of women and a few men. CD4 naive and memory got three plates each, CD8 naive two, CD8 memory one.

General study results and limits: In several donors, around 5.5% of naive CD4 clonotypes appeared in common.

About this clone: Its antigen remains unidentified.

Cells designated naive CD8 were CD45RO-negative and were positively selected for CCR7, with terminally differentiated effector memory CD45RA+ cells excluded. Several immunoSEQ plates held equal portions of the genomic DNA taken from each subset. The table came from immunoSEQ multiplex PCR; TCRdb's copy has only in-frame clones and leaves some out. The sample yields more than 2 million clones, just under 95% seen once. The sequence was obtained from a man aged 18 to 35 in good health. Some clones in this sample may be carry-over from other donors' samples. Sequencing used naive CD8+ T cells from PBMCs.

This CDR3 is CASSSRQGHEQYF. In DNA form, the CDR3 reads TGTGCCAGCAGCTCCCGACAGGGCCACGAGCAGTACTTC. J is TRBJ2-7 and V is TRBV5-4; 7 nucleotides match TRBD1. Trimming at V came to 3 bases and at J to 5 bases, leaving 5 bases not matched to a gene. Germline CDR1 and CDR2: SGHNT and YYREEE (reference sequence). CDR3 length: 13 residues.